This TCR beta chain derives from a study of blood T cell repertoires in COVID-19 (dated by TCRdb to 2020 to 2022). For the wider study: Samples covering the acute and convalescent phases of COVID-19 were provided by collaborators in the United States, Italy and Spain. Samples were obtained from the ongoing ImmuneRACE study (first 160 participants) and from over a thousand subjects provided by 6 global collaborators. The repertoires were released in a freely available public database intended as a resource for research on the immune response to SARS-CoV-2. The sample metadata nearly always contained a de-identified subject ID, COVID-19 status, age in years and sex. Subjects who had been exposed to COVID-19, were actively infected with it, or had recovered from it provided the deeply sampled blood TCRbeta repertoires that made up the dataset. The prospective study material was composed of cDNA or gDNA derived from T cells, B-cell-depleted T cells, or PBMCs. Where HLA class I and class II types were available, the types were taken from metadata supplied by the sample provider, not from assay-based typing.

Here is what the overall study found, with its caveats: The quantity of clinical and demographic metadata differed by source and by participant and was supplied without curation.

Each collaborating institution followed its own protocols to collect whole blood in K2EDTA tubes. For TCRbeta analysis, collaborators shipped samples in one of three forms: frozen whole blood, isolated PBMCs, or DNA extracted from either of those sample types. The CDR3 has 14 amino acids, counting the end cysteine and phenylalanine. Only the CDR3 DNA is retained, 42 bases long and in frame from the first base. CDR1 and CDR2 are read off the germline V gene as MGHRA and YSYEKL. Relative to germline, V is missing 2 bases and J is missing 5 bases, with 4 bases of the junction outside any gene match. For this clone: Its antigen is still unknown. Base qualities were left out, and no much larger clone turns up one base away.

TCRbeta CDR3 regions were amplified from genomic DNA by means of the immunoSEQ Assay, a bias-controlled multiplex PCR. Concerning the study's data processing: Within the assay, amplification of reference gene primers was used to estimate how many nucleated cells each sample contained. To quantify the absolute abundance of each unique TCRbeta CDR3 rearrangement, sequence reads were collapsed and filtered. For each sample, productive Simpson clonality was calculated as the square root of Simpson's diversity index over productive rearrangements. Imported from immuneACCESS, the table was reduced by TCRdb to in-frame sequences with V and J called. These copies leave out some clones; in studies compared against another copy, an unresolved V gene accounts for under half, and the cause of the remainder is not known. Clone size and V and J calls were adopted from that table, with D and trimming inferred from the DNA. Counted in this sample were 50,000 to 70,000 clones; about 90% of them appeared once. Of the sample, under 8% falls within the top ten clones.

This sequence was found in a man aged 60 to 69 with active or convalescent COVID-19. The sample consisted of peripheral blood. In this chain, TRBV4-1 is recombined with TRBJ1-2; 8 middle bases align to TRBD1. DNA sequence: TGCGCCAGCAGCCAACAGGGGGCGGTGTATGGCTACACCTTC. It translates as CASSQQGAVYGYTF.